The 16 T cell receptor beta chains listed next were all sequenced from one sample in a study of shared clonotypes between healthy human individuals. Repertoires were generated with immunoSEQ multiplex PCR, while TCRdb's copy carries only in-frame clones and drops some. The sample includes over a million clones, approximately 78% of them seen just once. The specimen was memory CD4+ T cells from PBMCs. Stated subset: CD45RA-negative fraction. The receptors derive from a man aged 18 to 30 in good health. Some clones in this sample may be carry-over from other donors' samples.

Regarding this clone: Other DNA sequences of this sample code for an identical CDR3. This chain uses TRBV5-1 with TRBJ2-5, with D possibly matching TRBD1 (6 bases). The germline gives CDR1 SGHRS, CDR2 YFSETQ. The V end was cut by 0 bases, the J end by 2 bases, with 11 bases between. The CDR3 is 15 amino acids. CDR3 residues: CASSLAGTTQETQYF. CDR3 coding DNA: TGCGCCAGCAGCTTGGCAGGGACAACACAAGAGACCCAGTACTTC.

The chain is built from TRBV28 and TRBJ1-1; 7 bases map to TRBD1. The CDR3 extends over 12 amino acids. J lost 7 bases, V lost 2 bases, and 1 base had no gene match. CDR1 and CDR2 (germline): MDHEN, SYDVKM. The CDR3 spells CASSLQGGEAFF. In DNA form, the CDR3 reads TGTGCCAGCAGTTTACAGGGGGGTGAAGCTTTCTTT.

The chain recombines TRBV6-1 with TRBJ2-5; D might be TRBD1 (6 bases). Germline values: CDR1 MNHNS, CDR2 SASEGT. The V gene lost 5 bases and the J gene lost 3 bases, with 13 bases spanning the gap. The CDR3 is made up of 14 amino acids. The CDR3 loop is CASSPPWTEETQYF. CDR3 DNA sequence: TGTGCCAGCAGTCCCCCTTGGACAGAAGAGACCCAGTACTTC.

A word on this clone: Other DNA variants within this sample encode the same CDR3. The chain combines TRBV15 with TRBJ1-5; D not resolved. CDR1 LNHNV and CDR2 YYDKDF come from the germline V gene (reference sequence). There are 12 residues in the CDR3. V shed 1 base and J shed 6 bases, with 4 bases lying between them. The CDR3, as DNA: TGTGCCACCAGCAGAGGAGTTCAGCCCCAGCATTTT. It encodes CATSRGVQPQHF. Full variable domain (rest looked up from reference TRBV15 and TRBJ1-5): DAMVIQNPRYQVTQFGKPVTLSCSQTLNHNVMYWYQQKSSQAPKLLFHYYDKDFNNEADTPDNFQSRRPNTSFCFLDIRSPGLGDTAMYLCATSRGVQPQHFGDGTRLSIL.

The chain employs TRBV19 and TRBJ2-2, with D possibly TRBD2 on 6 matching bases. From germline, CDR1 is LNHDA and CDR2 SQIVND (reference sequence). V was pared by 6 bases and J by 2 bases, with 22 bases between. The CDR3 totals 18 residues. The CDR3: CASSRPGVLSYNTGELFF. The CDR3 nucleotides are TGTGCCAGTAGCCGTCCGGGGGTACTATCTTATAACACCGGGGAGCTGTTTTTT.

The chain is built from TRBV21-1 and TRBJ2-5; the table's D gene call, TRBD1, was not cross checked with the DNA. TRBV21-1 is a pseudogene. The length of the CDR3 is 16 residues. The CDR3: CASSKFLTAPQETQYF. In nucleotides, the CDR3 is TGTGCCAGCAGCAAATTTTTGACAGCACCTCAAGAGACCCAGTACTTC.

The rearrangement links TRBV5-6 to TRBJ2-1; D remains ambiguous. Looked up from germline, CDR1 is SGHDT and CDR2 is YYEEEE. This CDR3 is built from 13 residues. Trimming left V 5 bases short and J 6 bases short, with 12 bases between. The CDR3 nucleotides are TGTGCCAGCAGAGGGCTGGAAGGCAATGAGCAGTTCTTC. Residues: CASRGLEGNEQFF.

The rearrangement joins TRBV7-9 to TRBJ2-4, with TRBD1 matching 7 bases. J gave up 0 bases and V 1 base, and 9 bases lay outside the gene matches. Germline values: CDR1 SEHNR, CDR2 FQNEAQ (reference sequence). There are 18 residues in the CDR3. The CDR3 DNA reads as TGTGCCAGCAGCTTAGGAACAGGGGAACAGCTAGCCAAAAACATTCAGTACTTC. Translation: CASSLGTGEQLAKNIQYF.

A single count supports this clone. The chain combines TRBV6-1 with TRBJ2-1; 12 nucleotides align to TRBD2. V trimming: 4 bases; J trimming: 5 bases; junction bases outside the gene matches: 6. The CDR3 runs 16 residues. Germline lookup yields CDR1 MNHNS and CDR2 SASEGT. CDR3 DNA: TGTGCCAGCAGTGGGAGGACTAGCGGGAATGACAATGAGCAGTTCTTC. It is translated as CASSGRTSGNDNEQFF.

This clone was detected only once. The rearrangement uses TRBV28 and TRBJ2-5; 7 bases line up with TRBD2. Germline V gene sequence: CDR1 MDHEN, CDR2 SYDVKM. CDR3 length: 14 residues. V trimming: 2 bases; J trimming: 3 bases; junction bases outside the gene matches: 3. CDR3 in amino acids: CASSLAGEEETQYF. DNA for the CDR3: TGTGCCAGCAGTTTAGCGGGAGAGGAAGAGACCCAGTACTTC.

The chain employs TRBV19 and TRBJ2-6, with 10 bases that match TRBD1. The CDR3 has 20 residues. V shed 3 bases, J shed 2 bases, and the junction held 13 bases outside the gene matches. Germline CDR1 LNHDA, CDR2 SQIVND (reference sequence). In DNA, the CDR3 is TGTGCCAGTAGTATCAGGGACAGGGGCCCTCAGCTGGCTGGGGCCAACGTCCTGACTTTC. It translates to CASSIRDRGPQLAGANVLTF.

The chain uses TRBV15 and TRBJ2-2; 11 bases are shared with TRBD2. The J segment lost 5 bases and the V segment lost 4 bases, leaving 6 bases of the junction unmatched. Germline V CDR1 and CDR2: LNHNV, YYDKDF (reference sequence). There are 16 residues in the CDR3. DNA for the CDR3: TGTGCCACCAGCATTACCGGGACTAGCGGTACCGGGGAGCTGTTTTTT. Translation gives CATSITGTSGTGELFF. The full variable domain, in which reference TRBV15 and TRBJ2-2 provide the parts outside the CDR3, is DAMVIQNPRYQVTQFGKPVTLSCSQTLNHNVMYWYQQKSSQAPKLLFHYYDKDFNNEADTPDNFQSRRPNTSFCFLDIRSPGLGDTAMYLCATSITGTSGTGELFFGEGSRLTVL.

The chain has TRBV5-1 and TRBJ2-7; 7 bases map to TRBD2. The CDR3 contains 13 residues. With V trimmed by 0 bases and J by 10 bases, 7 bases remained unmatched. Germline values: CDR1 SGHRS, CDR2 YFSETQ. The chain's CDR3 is CASSLEGRDGQYF. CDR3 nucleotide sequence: TGCGCCAGCAGCTTGGAAGGGAGGGACGGTCAGTACTTC.

The CDR3 DNA reads TGTGCCAGCAGAGGACCGGGACTGCTTATCGCTCGGCAGTACTTC. Translation gives CASRGPGLLIARQYF. This chain joins TRBV2 and TRBJ2-7; tentatively, D is TRBD2 (6 bases). With 6 bases removed from V and 9 bases from J, the gap between germline ends came to 24 bases. Germline-derived CDR1 and CDR2 are SNHLY and FYNNEI. CDR3 length: 15 amino acids.

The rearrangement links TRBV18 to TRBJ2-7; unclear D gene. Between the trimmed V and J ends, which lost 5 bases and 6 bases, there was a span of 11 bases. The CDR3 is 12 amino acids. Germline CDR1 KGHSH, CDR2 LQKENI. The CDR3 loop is CASSAERREQYF. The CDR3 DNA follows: TGTGCCAGCTCAGCTGAGAGGCGCGAGCAGTACTTC.

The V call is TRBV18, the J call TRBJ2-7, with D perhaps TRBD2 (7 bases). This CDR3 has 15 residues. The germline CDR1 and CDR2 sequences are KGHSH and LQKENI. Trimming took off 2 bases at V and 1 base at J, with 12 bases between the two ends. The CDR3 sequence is CASSPYEGGSYEQYF. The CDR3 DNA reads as TGTGCCAGCTCACCATATGAGGGGGGGTCCTACGAGCAGTACTTC.